One sample yielded the 17 T cell receptor beta chains listed below, sequenced in a study of OX40 agonist ivuxolimab in advanced cancers. Method: immunoSEQ multiplex PCR; TCRdb's copy keeps in-frame clones and lacks some. The profile shows 15,000 or so clones, over 75% of them singletons. Sequences were derived from CD4+ or CD8+ T cells sorted from blood, sampled in a trial of the OX40 agonist ivuxolimab. The receptor source for this set is an adult with an advanced solid tumor such as melanoma, head and neck, liver or kidney cancer.

The gene calls are TRBV7-9 and TRBJ2-1; D uncertain. Germline CDR1 is SEHNR and CDR2 is FQNEAQ (reference sequence). CDR3 length: 11 amino acids. V gave up 7 bases and J gave up 5 bases, with 6 bases separating them. CDR3 sequence: CASTPNNEQFF. Here the CDR3 DNA reads TGTGCCAGCACCCCTAACAATGAGCAGTTCTTC.

This chain links TRBV30 with TRBJ2-6; no definite D call. The CDR3 sequence is 14 residues long. Trimming took 4 bases from V and 4 from J, leaving 11 bases between them. The V gene's germline CDR1 is GTSNPN and CDR2 SVGIG (reference sequence). The CDR3 DNA is TGTGCCTGGACTTCAGGTATAGGGGCCAACGTCCTGACTTTC. It encodes CAWTSGIGANVLTF.

V and J are TRBV6-5 and TRBJ2-3; D gene unclear. The CDR3 contains 16 residues. Trimming pared 3 bases from V and 6 bases from J, leaving 19 bases between. Germline CDR1 MNHEY, CDR2 SVGAGI. DNA for the CDR3: TGTGCCAGCAGTTATTCTAGACATCCACAGAGGGATACGCAGTATTTT. This encodes CASSYSRHPQRDTQYF.

The chain combines TRBV11-3 with TRBJ2-7; 9 nucleotides line up with TRBD1. The CDR3 consists of 15 residues. The junction had 7 bases not matched to a gene; V was cut back by 3 bases and J by 4 bases. Germline CDR1 and CDR2: SGHNT and YENEEA. Here the CDR3 reads CASSLEGGTGYEQYF. DNA of the CDR3: TGTGCCAGCAGCTTGGAGGGTGGGACAGGGTACGAGCAGTACTTC.

This clone showed up just a few times. V gene TRBV7-9 combines with J gene TRBJ2-7; 7 bases are shared with TRBD2. CDR3 length: 14 amino acids. CDR1 is SEHNR and CDR2 is FQNEAQ in the germline V gene (reference sequence). Trimming at V came to 1 base and at J to 4 bases, leaving 4 bases not matched to a gene. CDR3 DNA sequence: TGTGCCAGCAGCTTAGTGGGACTAACATACGAGCAGTACTTC. Translation gives CASSLVGLTYEQYF.

This chain uses TRBV27 with TRBJ2-3; D is unresolved. Per the germline V gene, CDR1 is MNHEY and CDR2 is SMNVEV (reference sequence). There are 13 residues in the CDR3. The V gene lost 2 bases and the J gene lost 0 bases, with 3 bases spanning the gap. The CDR3 loop reads CASSLISTDTQYF. For the CDR3, the DNA is TGTGCCAGCAGTTTAATCAGCACAGATACGCAGTATTTT.

CDR3 DNA sequence: TGTGCCAGCAGTGGACAGGGTCTAGAGACCCAGTACTTC. Its translation is CASSGQGLETQYF. The chain links TRBV25-1 to TRBJ2-5; TRBD1 aligns across 7 bases. V was pared by 4 bases and J by 4 bases, with 3 bases of the junction left unmatched. The length of the CDR3 is 13 residues. Per germline, CDR1 MGHDK and CDR2 SYGVNS.

CDR3 coding DNA: TGTGCCTGGAGTGTATCGGGGGGGCCAGCAGATACGCAGTATTTT. Encoded protein: CAWSVSGGPADTQYF. The chain combines TRBV30 with TRBJ2-3; 8 positions agree with TRBD2. Germline CDR1 and CDR2: GTSNPN and SVGIG (reference sequence). The length of the CDR3 is 15 residues. V lost 0 bases, J lost 4 bases, and 6 bases stayed unmatched. Filled out from reference TRBV30 and TRBJ2-3, the complete variable domain reads SQTIHQWPATLVQPVGSPLSLECTVEGTSNPNLYWYRQAAGRGLQLLFYSVGIGQISSEVPQNLSASRPQDRQFILSSKKLLLSDSGFYLCAWSVSGGPADTQYFGPGTRLTVL.

This chain links TRBV4-1 with TRBJ1-3; 8 bases line up with TRBD1. The CDR3 loop spans 15 amino acids. Unmatched junction bases numbered 5, after V lost 4 bases and J lost 3 bases. In germline, CDR1 is MGHRA, CDR2 YSYEKL. CDR3 sequence (DNA): TGCGCCAGCAGCCCCTACAGGGGGGATGGAAACACCATATATTTT. Translating it yields CASSPYRGDGNTIYF.

Concerning this clone itself: Additional DNA sequences in this sample encode the identical CDR3. This sequence joins TRBV9 and TRBJ1-2; no firm D call. V was shortened by 0 bases and J by 8 bases, with 8 bases between the two germline ends. The CDR3 extends over 12 amino acids. From germline, CDR1 is SGDLS and CDR2 YYNGEE. The CDR3 coding sequence is TGTGCCAGCAGCGTAGGAGGGCGCGGCTACACCTTC. Translated: CASSVGGRGYTF.

This chain uses TRBV27 with TRBJ1-5; tentatively, D is TRBD1 (5 bases). CDR1 MNHEY and CDR2 SMNVEV come from the germline V gene (reference sequence). The CDR3 consists of 12 residues. Trimming shortened V by 4 bases and J by 7 bases, and 8 bases separated the two germline ends. The CDR3 loop reads CASSSQGQPQHF. The CDR3 DNA is TGTGCCAGCAGTTCCCAGGGCCAGCCCCAGCATTTT.

J is TRBJ2-7 and V is TRBV4-1; D possibly corresponds to TRBD2 (6 bases). Germline V CDR1 and CDR2: MGHRA, YSYEKL. V dropped 0 bases and J dropped 0 bases, with 12 bases sitting between them. The CDR3 loop spans 16 amino acids. Written as DNA, the CDR3 is TGCGCCAGCAGCCAAGATGACGATAGCGGCTCCTACGAGCAGTACTTC. The encoded protein is CASSQDDDSGSYEQYF.

V and J are TRBV20-1 and TRBJ1-2; no definite D call. From germline, CDR1 is DFQATT and CDR2 SNEGSKA (reference sequence). Trimming pared 1 base from V and 7 bases from J, leaving 7 bases between. The CDR3 sequence is 11 residues long. The CDR3 reads CSARVPIGYTF. The CDR3 region has the DNA TGCAGTGCTAGAGTCCCGATTGGCTACACCTTC.

The chain carries TRBV5-6 and TRBJ1-2; TRBD1 agrees at 10 bases. The CDR3 contains 15 residues. Germline V gene lookup returns CDR1 SGHDT and CDR2 YYEEEE. The V and J ends lost 4 bases and 4 bases, in that order; junction bases with no gene match: 7. DNA of the CDR3: TGTGCCAGCAGCACCCGACAGGGGGCCCTCTATGGCTACACCTTC. Translation: CASSTRQGALYGYTF. The whole variable domain, remainder taken from reference TRBV5-6 and TRBJ1-2, is DAGVTQSPTHLIKTRGQQVTLRCSPKSGHDTVSWYQQALGQGPQFIFQYYEEEERQRGNFPDRFSGHQFPNYSSELNVNALLLGDSALYLCASSTRQGALYGYTFGSGTRLTVV.

V usage is TRBV15 and J usage is TRBJ2-1; 9 bases align to TRBD2. Germline loops: CDR1 LNHNV, CDR2 YYDKDF (reference sequence). J was trimmed by 7 bases and V by 1 base; bases with no gene match: 8. The CDR3 is 16 amino acids. The CDR3: CATSRVREGPRNEQFF. CDR3 DNA sequence: TGTGCCACCAGCAGAGTGCGGGAGGGCCCTCGGAATGAGCAGTTCTTC.

The chain joins TRBV11-2 to TRBJ1-2; D is unresolved. This CDR3 region has 13 residues. Germline CDR1 SGHAT, CDR2 FQNNGV. Trimming shortened V by 1 base and J by 4 bases, and 7 bases separated the two germline ends. The CDR3 loop is CASSLGGAYGYTF. Here the CDR3 DNA reads TGTGCCAGCAGCTTAGGAGGAGCCTATGGCTACACCTTC.

The rearrangement joins TRBV19 to TRBJ1-2, with 7 nucleotides matching TRBD1. This CDR3 is 12 amino acids long. Germline V gene lookup returns CDR1 LNHDA and CDR2 SQIVND (reference sequence). Unmatched junction bases numbered 10, after V lost 7 bases and J lost 11 bases. For the CDR3, the DNA is TGTGCCAGTACCGGGACAGACACCAGGTACACCTTC. This encodes CASTGTDTRYTF.